This entry describes one TCR beta chain. The antigen is undetermined. This record belongs to a study of T cell responses to AZD1222 COVID-19 vaccine. The table came from immunoSEQ multiplex PCR; TCRdb's copy has only in-frame clones and leaves some out. The sample consists of around 140,000 clones, about 90% of them appearing once. CDR3 length: 17 amino acids. Germline loops: CDR1 SGHTA, CDR2 FQGNSA. The V and J ends lost 1 base and 3 bases respectively, with 16 bases between them. Study-level findings and limits: No repertoire was sampled before or during the peak T cell response, only after it. Two AZD1222 doses significantly raised spike-specific TCR breadth and depth over controls. The CD4 TCRs associated with vaccination extended across spike and predominated at 160-218 and 743-854. Donors were largely white British and mainly female; clonal diversity was possibly underestimated.

The sample consisted of peripheral blood, taken 28 days after the second dose of the MenACWY control vaccine. The rearrangement links TRBV7-2 to TRBJ2-1; possible D gene TRBD2, 6 bases. The clonotype originates from an adult who received the MenACWY meningococcal vaccine as a control. In nucleotides, the CDR3 is TGTGCCAGCAGCTTAGAGGGGACTCCCTTCCTCTACAATGAGCAGTTCTTC. Its protein product is CASSLEGTPFLYNEQFF. The entire variable domain, with the rest obtained from reference TRBV7-2 and TRBJ2-1, is as follows: GAGVSQSPSNKVTEKGKDVELRCDPISGHTALYWYRQSLGQGLEFLIYFQGNSAPDKSGLPSDRFSAERTGGSVSTLTIQRTQQEDSAVYLCASSLEGTPFLYNEQFFGPGTRLTVL.